Described below is a single T cell receptor beta chain sequence and its context. Its cognate antigen is unknown. This record belongs to a study of Graves' ophthalmopathy and Graves' hyperthyroidism. Overall study results and limits: Among expanded thyroid clonotypes above 0.001 frequency, most also occurred in blood. Ophthalmopathy and stable hyperthyroidism were discriminated by a 13-signature model, with about 90% sensitivity and around 81% specificity. With a specificity of around 76% and a sensitivity of about 71%, the model predicted ophthalmopathy progression.

This CDR3 contains 14 residues. The J segment lost 3 bases and the V segment lost 5 bases, leaving 6 bases of the junction unmatched. The V gene's germline CDR1 is MNHEY and CDR2 SVGEGT. Amplified material comprised TCR beta CDR3 regions derived from RNA transcripts. First-round RT-PCR used HTBI primers; second-round multiplex PCR followed. TCRdb ran MiXCR on the multiplex PCR reads and lists one entry per CDR3 protein. The sample yields hundreds of thousands of distinct CDR3 sequences, 20% to 25% seen once. Reliance was placed on clinical symptoms, serum thyroxine, TRAb, thyroid ultrasound and orbital computed tomography for diagnosis.

The chain uses TRBV6-2 or TRBV6-3 and TRBJ2-7; TRBD1 matches at 8 bases. The TCR comes from a woman aged 18-29 years with stable Graves' hyperthyroidism. The sequencing input was peripheral blood. The DNA for the CDR3 is TGTGCCAGCAGTCGGACAGGGTTAAACTACGAGCAGTACTTC. Translating it yields CASSRTGLNYEQYF.